This passage covers 13 T cell receptor beta chains from one sample sequenced in a study of T cell responses to AZD1222 COVID-19 vaccine. Clones were read by immunoSEQ multiplex PCR, and TCRdb kept only the in-frame ones, dropping some. Seen here are approximately 120,000 clones, 92% observed once, and the top ten hold 1.1%. The sample in question was peripheral blood, obtained on day 0 of AZD1222 vaccination. Receptor source: an adult in good health.

This chain uses TRBV5-1 with TRBJ2-1; D call uncertain. Germline CDR1 and CDR2: SGHRS and YFSETQ. V was shortened by 0 bases and J by 0 bases, with 10 bases between the two germline ends. This CDR3 has 16 residues. The CDR3 DNA follows: TGCGCCAGCAGCTTGGGGCCGGAAAGCTCCTACAATGAGCAGTTCTTC. This sequence encodes CASSLGPESSYNEQFF.

The V call is TRBV28, the J call TRBJ1-5, with 7 positions matching TRBD1. This CDR3 region has 13 residues. The germline CDR1 and CDR2 sequences are MDHEN and SYDVKM. J gave up 7 bases and V 6 bases, and 6 bases lay outside the gene matches. CDR3 sequence (DNA): TGTGCCAGCAGAAGACAGGGAGGGCAGCCCCAGCATTTT. Translation gives CASRRQGGQPQHF.

The V call is TRBV19, the J call TRBJ1-2; D possibly corresponds to TRBD1 (5 bases). Germline loops: CDR1 LNHDA, CDR2 SQIVND (reference sequence). The CDR3 runs to 12 residues. V shed 6 bases and J shed 7 bases, with 12 bases lying between them. CDR3 residues: CASSPRDLGYTF. The DNA for the CDR3 is TGTGCCAGTAGCCCCAGGGATCTTGGCTACACCTTC.

CDR3 sequence reads: CASLSGTRDNEQFF. The CDR3 bases are TGTGCCAGCTTATCCGGGACTAGGGACAATGAGCAGTTCTTC. V is TRBV18 and J is TRBJ2-1, with TRBD2 matching over 8 bases. V gave up 7 bases and J gave up 5 bases; unmatched junction bases: 7. This CDR3 has 14 amino acids. Germline lookup yields CDR1 KGHSH and CDR2 LQKENI.

The chain carries TRBV30 and TRBJ1-4; maybe TRBD1 (6 bases). The CDR3 runs 14 residues. Trimming removed 2 bases at V and 8 bases at J, with 15 bases between. Germline V gene lookup returns CDR1 GTSNPN and CDR2 SVGIG (reference sequence). As DNA, the CDR3 is TGTGCCTGGAGTTTCGGGGCAGGGGAGGAAAAACTGTTTTTT. Its translation is CAWSFGAGEEKLFF.

The V call is TRBV28, the J call TRBJ1-5; 7 bases line up with TRBD1. The germline gives CDR1 MDHEN, CDR2 SYDVKM. The CDR3 extends over 18 amino acids. V lost 6 bases to trimming and J lost 4 bases; unmatched junction nucleotides: 18. The CDR3 DNA is TGTGCCAGCAGCCTAATGACCGGGACAGCCGCTCTGAATCAGCCCCAGCATTTT. Translated: CASSLMTGTAALNQPQHF.

The chain employs TRBV27 and TRBJ1-5, with 10 nucleotides matching TRBD1. V lost 7 bases, J lost 4 bases, and 16 bases stayed unmatched. CDR1 and CDR2 (germline): MNHEY, SMNVEV (reference sequence). This CDR3 spans 18 amino acids. The CDR3 is CASMKRTGGRFANQPQHF. CDR3 nucleotides: TGTGCCAGCATGAAGCGGACAGGGGGAAGGTTTGCAAATCAGCCCCAGCATTTT.

This rearrangement joins TRBV28 to TRBJ2-1; maybe TRBD2 (5 bases). V dropped 6 bases and J dropped 4 bases, with 7 bases sitting between them. The CDR3 contains 12 residues. In germline, CDR1 is MDHEN, CDR2 SYDVKM. The CDR3: CASRRTYNEQFF. DNA of the CDR3: TGTGCCAGCAGACGGACTTACAATGAGCAGTTCTTC.

The V and J genes are TRBV28 and TRBJ1-2; the match to TRBD1 covers 9 bases. CDR3 length: 14 amino acids. Germline values: CDR1 MDHEN, CDR2 SYDVKM. The V and J ends lost 6 bases and 4 bases, in that order; junction bases with no gene match: 6. CDR3 protein: CASRPGTGSYGYTF. The CDR3 coding sequence is TGTGCCAGCAGACCCGGGACAGGGAGCTATGGCTACACCTTC.

The rearrangement links TRBV28 to TRBJ2-7, with 7 bases aligning to TRBD2. V lost 5 bases and J lost 6; bases outside the gene matches: 13. The germline gives CDR1 MDHEN, CDR2 SYDVKM. There are 15 residues in the CDR3. The CDR3 sequence: CASSPTLRAGLEQYF. The CDR3 nucleotides read TGTGCCAGCAGTCCCACCCTTCGAGCGGGGCTCGAGCAGTACTTC.

V is TRBV20-1 and J is TRBJ2-7; TRBD2 matches at 10 bases. J lost 6 bases, V lost 3 bases, and 5 bases had no gene match. Germline loops: CDR1 DFQATT, CDR2 SNEGSKA (reference sequence). CDR3 length equals 13 residues. DNA for the CDR3: TGCAGTGCTAGTCTAGCGGGAGTGGTCGAGCAGTACTTC. Translating gives CSASLAGVVEQYF.

This clone was found a few times. The chain uses TRBV19 and TRBJ1-3; possibly TRBD1 for D (5 bases). V gave up 2 bases and J gave up 0 bases, with 14 bases separating them. The CDR3 loop spans 17 amino acids. Germline values: CDR1 LNHDA, CDR2 SQIVND (reference sequence). This chain's CDR3 is CASSIRQGEDSGNTIYF. The CDR3 DNA follows: TGTGCCAGTAGTATACGGCAGGGCGAGGACTCTGGAAACACCATATATTTT.

This clone appeared once. This chain uses TRBV2 with TRBJ1-2, with D perhaps TRBD1 (5 bases). The CDR3 contains 12 residues. CDR1 is SNHLY, CDR2 FYNNEI, per germline. Trimming took 2 bases from V and 12 from J, leaving 13 bases between them. The CDR3 DNA reads as TGTGCCAGCAGTGAAATATCGGGGCTTAACACCTTC. Translated: CASSEISGLNTF.